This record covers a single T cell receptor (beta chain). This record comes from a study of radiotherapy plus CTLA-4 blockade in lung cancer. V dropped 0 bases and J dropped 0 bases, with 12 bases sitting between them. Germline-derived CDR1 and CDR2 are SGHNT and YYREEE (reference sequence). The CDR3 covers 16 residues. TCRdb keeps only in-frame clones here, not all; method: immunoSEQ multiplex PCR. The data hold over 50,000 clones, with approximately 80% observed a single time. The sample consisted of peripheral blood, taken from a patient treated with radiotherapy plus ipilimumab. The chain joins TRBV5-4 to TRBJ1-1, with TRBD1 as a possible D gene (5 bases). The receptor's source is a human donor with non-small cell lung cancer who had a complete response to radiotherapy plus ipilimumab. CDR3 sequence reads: CASSLGAGLVNTEAFF. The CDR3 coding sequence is TGTGCCAGCAGCTTGGGGGCGGGGCTCGTGAACACTGAAGCTTTCTTT. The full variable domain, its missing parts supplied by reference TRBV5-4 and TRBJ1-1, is ETGVTQSPTHLIKTRGQQVTLRCSSQSGHNTVSWYQQALGQGPQFIFQYYREEENGRGNFPPRFSGLQFPNYSSELNVNALELDDSALYLCASSLGAGLVNTEAFFGQGTRLTVV.